This T cell receptor (beta chain) is drawn from a study of glioma-infiltrating T cells. Study-level points and caveats: Tissue-blood divergence was below expectation in non-neoplastic patients, above in gliomas.

Using RNA template, CDR3s of TCR alpha and beta were amplified with iRepertoire arm-PCR. Tissue mRNA or PBMC total RNA, roughly 85-450 ng, went into one-step reverse transcription and amplification. TCRdb independently ran MiXCR on the multiplex PCR reads; one entry per CDR3 protein. This sample yields approximately 140,000 distinct CDR3 sequences, of which around 25% are seen a single time; 27% belongs to the top ten. The V end was cut by 3 bases, the J end by 4 bases, with 15 bases between. The CDR3 loop spans 15 amino acids. Germline V lookup: CDR1 SEHNR, CDR2 FQNEAQ (reference sequence). A note on this clonotype: What it binds is not known.

This clonotype was sampled from a human donor with low-grade glioma or glioblastoma, undergoing nonglioma brain surgery, or in good health (not recorded which). Sequences were obtained from glioma tissue, nonneoplastic brain tissue, or PBMCs (not recorded which). V usage is TRBV7-9 and J usage is TRBJ2-5, with D possibly TRBD1 on 6 matching bases. The CDR3 DNA is TGTGCCAGCAGCTTCCGGGACAACTCTCGAGAGACCCAGTACTTC. It is translated as CASSFRDNSRETQYF.